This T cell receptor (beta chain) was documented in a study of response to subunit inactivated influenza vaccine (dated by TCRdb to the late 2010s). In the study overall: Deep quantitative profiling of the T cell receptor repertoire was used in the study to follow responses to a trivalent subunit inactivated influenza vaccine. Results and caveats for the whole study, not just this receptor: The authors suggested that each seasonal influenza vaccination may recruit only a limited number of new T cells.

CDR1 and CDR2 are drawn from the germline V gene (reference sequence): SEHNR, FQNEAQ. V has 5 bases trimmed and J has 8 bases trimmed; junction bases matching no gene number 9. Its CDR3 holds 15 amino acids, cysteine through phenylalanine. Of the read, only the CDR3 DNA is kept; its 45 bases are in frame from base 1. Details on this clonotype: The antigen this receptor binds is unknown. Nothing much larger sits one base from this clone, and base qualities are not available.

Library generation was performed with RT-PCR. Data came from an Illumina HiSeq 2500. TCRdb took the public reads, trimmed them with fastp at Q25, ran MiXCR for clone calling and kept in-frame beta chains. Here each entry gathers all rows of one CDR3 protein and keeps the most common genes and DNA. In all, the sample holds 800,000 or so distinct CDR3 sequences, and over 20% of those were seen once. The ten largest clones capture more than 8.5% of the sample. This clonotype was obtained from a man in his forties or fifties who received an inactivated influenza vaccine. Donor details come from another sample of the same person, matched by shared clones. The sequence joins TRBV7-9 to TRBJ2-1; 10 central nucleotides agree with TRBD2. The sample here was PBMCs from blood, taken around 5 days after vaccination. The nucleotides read TGTGCCAGCAGCACACTAGCGGGAAGGTCCGATGAGCAGTTCTTC. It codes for CASSTLAGRSDEQFF.